A selection of T cell receptor beta chains follows, all from one sample in a study of T-cell memory formation after mild COVID-19. TCRdb processed the 5' RACE reads anew with MiXCR; each CDR3 protein has one entry. The table lists approximately 260,000 distinct CDR3 sequences, more than 15% of them singletons. Sequencing input: PBMCs or a T cell subset sorted from them (not recorded which). The receptors here all came from a man aged 18 to 29 who had mild COVID-19 (a few samples of this study predate the infection). Cell type and time point are not known. The CDR3 runs from the conserved cysteine through the conserved F or W. Fields, in order: J gene, clone size, D gene, V gene, CDR3 DNA, CDR3 protein. D genes are given only for firm matches. Clone size appears in some rows only: once, few, many, or a class for an expanded clone.

j_gene: TRBJ2-1; abundance: few; d_gene: -; v_gene: TRBV28; CDR3nt: TGTGCCAGCAGTCCTCCCAGGGGATCCTACAATGAGCAGTTCTTC; CDR3aa: CASSPPRGSYNEQFF
j_gene: TRBJ2-3; abundance: -; d_gene: -; v_gene: TRBV5-1; CDR3nt: TGCGCCAGCAGCTTGGGGGGAATTATAGCAGATACGCAGTATTTT; CDR3aa: CASSLGGIIADTQYF
j_gene: TRBJ1-1; abundance: -; d_gene: -; v_gene: TRBV20-1; CDR3nt: TGCAGTGAAGGACAGAGGGAAACTGAAGCTTTCTTT; CDR3aa: CSEGQRETEAFF
j_gene: TRBJ2-1; abundance: many; d_gene: TRBD1; v_gene: TRBV6-5; CDR3nt: TGTGCCAGCAGTTATGGGGACAGGGGGACTGAGCAGTTCTTC; CDR3aa: CASSYGDRGTEQFF
j_gene: TRBJ2-3; abundance: -; d_gene: -; v_gene: TRBV5-1; CDR3nt: TGCGCCAGCAGCTTGTCACAGGCGGGCACAGATACGCAGTATTTT; CDR3aa: CASSLSQAGTDTQYF
j_gene: TRBJ2-1; abundance: -; d_gene: TRBD1; v_gene: TRBV4-3; CDR3nt: TGCGCCAGCAGCCAAGATTCCGGGACAGAGGTTGGGCAGTTCTTC; CDR3aa: CASSQDSGTEVGQFF
j_gene: TRBJ2-7; abundance: -; d_gene: -; v_gene: TRBV2; CDR3nt: TGTGCCAGCAGTGAGGCAGCCTACGAGCAGTACTTC; CDR3aa: CASSEAAYEQYF
j_gene: TRBJ2-5; abundance: -; d_gene: -; v_gene: TRBV3-1; CDR3nt: TGTGCCAGCAGCCCTACTTGGATCCAAGAGACCCAGTACTTC; CDR3aa: CASSPTWIQETQYF
j_gene: TRBJ2-3; abundance: few; d_gene: -; v_gene: TRBV7-3; CDR3nt: TGTGCCAGCAGCCCCAAGGGCAGGGCCGCAGATACGCAGTATTTT; CDR3aa: CASSPKGRAADTQYF
j_gene: TRBJ2-7; abundance: few; d_gene: -; v_gene: TRBV20-1; CDR3nt: TGCAGTGCTAGAGATCGGGGGGCACGCGAGCAGTACTTC; CDR3aa: CSARDRGAREQYF
j_gene: TRBJ1-5; abundance: -; d_gene: -; v_gene: TRBV29-1; CDR3nt: TGCAGCGTTAGGGACGGGGGCCAGCCCCAGCATTTT; CDR3aa: CSVRDGGQPQHF
j_gene: TRBJ2-3; abundance: -; d_gene: -; v_gene: TRBV12-5; CDR3nt: TGTGCTAGTGGTCTTGACACAGATACGCAGTATTTT; CDR3aa: CASGLDTDTQYF
j_gene: TRBJ2-7; abundance: many; d_gene: TRBD2; v_gene: TRBV5-1; CDR3nt: TGCGCCAGCAGCTCTGGGCCTAGCGGGGGGCGCTACGAGCAGTACTTC; CDR3aa: CASSSGPSGGRYEQYF
j_gene: TRBJ1-1; abundance: -; d_gene: -; v_gene: TRBV19; CDR3nt: TGTGCCAGTAGTATATCTCCGGGACCTGAAGCTTTCTTT; CDR3aa: CASSISPGPEAFF
j_gene: TRBJ1-2; abundance: -; d_gene: -; v_gene: TRBV5-1; CDR3nt: TGCGCCAGCAGCTTGGCAGGTGTGACAGCCTATGGCTACACCTTC; CDR3aa: CASSLAGVTAYGYTF
j_gene: TRBJ1-1; abundance: few; d_gene: TRBD1; v_gene: TRBV20-1; CDR3nt: TGCAGTGCTAGAGATCAGCCAGGGGGTATCGGTGGCACTGAAGCTTTCTTT; CDR3aa: CSARDQPGGIGGTEAFF
j_gene: TRBJ2-1; abundance: few; d_gene: -; v_gene: TRBV5-5; CDR3nt: TGTGCCAGCAGCTTCGGAGTGCTTAGGGATGAGCAGTTCTTC; CDR3aa: CASSFGVLRDEQFF